This TCR beta chain was sequenced in a study of T cell responses to AZD1222 COVID-19 vaccine. Overall study findings and caveats: Every sample of the repertoires postdated the peak T cell response.

TCRdb's copy holds only in-frame clones and misses some; the assay was immunoSEQ multiplex PCR. Of over 75,000 clones in the sample, 89% were seen once. To note about this clone: Its antigen remains unidentified.

V lost 2 bases to trimming and J lost 3 bases, with 13 bases between them. CDR3 size: 15 residues. Germline lookup yields CDR1 LGHNA and CDR2 YNFKEQ. The chain has TRBV4-2 and TRBJ1-2; the D gene is possibly TRBD1 (6 bases). The clonotype was recovered from an adult in good health. This material consisted of peripheral blood, taken on day 0 of AZD1222 vaccination. The CDR3 region has the DNA TGTGCCAGCAGCCAACCCTCGGGGGGCGACTATGGCTACACCTTC. The encoded protein is CASSQPSGGDYGYTF.